This T cell receptor beta chain was recovered during a study of T cell responses to AZD1222 COVID-19 vaccine. Germline CDR1 reads SNHLY; CDR2 reads FYNNEI. This CDR3 contains 19 residues. V lost 2 bases, J lost 0 bases, and 14 bases stayed unmatched. Measured with immunoSEQ multiplex PCR; TCRdb has only the in-frame clones, and not every one. The table has some 120,000 clones, just over 85% seen once; the top ten hold approximately 7.5%. V gene TRBV2 combines with J gene TRBJ2-7; 9 bases align to TRBD2. The receptor's source is an adult in good health. This specimen was peripheral blood, taken on day 0 of AZD1222 vaccination. CDR3 DNA sequence: TGTGCCAGCAGTGAAAGTGGGCTAGCGGGGTGGGGAAGCTCCTACGAGCAGTACTTC. As protein: CASSESGLAGWGSSYEQYF.